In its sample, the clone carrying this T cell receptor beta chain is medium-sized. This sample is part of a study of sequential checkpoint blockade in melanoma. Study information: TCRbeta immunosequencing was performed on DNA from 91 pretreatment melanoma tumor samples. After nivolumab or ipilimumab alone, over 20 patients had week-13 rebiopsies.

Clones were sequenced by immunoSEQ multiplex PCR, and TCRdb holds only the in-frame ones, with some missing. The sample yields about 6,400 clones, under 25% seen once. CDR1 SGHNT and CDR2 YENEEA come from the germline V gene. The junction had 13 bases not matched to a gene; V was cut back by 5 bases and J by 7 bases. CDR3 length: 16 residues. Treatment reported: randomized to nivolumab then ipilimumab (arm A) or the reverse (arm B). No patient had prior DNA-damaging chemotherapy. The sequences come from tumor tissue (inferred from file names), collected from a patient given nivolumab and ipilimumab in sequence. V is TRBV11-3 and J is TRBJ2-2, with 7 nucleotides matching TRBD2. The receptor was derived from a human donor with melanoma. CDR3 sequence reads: CASSARLADPYGELFF. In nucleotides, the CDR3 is TGTGCCAGCAGCGCCAGACTAGCAGATCCCTACGGGGAGCTGTTTTTT.